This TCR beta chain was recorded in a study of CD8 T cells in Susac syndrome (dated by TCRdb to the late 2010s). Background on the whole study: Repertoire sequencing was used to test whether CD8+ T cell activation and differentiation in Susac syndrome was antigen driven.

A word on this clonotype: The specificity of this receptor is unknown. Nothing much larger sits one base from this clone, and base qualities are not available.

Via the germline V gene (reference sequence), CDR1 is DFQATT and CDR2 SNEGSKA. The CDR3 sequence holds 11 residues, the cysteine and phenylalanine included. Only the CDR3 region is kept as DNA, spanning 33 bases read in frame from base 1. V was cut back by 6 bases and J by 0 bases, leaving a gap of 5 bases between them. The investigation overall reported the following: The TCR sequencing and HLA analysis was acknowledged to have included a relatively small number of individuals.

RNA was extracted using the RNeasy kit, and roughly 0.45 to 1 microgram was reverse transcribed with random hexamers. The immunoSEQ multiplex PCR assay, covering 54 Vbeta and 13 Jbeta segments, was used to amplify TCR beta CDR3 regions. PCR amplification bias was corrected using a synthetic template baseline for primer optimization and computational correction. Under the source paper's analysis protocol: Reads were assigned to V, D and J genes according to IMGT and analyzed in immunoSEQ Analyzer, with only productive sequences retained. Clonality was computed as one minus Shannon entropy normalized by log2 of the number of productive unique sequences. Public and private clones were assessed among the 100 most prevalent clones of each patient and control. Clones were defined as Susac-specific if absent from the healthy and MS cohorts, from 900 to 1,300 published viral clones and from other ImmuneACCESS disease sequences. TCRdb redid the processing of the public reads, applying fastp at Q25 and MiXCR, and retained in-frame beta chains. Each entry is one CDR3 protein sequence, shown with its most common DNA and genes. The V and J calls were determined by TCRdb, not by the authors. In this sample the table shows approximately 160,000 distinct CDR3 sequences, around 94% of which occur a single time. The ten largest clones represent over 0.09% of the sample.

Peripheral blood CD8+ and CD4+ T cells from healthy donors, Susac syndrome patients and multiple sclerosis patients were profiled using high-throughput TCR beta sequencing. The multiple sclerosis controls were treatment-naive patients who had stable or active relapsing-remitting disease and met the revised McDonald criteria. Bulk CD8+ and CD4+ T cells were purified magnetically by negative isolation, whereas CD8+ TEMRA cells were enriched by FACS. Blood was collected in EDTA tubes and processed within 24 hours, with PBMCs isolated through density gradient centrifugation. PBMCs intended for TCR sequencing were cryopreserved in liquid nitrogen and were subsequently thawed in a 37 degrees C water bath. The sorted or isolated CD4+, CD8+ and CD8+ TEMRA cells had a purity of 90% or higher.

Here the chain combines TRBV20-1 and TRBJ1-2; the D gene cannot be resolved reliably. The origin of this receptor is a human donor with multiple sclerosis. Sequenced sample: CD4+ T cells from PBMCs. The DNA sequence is TGCAGTGCGAATCCTAACTATGGCTACACCTTC. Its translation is CSANPNYGYTF.